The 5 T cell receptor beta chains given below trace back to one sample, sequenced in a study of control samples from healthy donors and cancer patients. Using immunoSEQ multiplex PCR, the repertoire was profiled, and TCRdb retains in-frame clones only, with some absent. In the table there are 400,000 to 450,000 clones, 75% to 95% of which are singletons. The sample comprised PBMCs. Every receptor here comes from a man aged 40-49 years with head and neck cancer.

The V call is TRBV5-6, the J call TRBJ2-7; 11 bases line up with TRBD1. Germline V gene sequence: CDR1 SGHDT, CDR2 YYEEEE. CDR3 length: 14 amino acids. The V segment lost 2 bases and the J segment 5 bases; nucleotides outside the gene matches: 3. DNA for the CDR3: TGTGCCAGCAGCTTTCCGGGACAGGGGGACGAGCAGTACTTC. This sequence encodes CASSFPGQGDEQYF.

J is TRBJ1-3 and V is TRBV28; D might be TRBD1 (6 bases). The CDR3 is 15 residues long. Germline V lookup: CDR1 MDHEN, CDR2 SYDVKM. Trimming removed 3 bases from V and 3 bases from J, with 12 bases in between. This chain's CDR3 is CASSLAGDGGNTIYF. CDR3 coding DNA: TGTGCCAGCAGTTTGGCAGGGGATGGTGGAAACACCATATATTTT.

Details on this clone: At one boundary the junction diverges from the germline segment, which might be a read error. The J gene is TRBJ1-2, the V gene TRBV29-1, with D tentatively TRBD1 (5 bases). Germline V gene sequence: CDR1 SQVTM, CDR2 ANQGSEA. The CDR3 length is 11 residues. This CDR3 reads CSTGDPDGYTF. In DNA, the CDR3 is TGTAGCACCGGGGACCCCGATGGCTACACCTTC.

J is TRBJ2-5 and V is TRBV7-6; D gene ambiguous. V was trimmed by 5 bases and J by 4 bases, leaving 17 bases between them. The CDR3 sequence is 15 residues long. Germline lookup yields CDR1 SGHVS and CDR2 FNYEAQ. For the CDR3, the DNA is TGTGCCAGCAGCCGAATGACTGGAGCAACAGAGACCCAGTACTTC. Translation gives CASSRMTGATETQYF.

This CDR3 is CASSYFRATDNSPLHF. The DNA for the CDR3 is TGTGCCAGCAGTTACTTTCGAGCTACGGATAATTCACCCCTCCACTTT. V and J are TRBV6-5 and TRBJ1-6; D is unclear. Trimming stripped 1 base from V and 5 bases from J, with 12 bases between. The germline CDR1 and CDR2 sequences are MNHEY and SVGAGI. This CDR3 comprises 16 residues.